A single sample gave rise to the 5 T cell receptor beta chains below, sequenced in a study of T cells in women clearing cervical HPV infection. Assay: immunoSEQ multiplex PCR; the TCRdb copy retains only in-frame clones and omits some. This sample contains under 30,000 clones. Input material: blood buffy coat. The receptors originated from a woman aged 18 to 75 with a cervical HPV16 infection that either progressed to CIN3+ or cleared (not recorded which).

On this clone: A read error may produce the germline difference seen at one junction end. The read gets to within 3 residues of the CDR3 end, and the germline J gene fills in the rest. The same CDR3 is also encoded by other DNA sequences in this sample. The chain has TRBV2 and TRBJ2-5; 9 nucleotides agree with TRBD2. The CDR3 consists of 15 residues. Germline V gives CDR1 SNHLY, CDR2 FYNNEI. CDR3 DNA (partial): TGTGCCAGTAGTGAAGGCGGGGGGGCCTGGGAGACC. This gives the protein CASSEGGGAWET. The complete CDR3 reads CASSEGGGAWETQYF.

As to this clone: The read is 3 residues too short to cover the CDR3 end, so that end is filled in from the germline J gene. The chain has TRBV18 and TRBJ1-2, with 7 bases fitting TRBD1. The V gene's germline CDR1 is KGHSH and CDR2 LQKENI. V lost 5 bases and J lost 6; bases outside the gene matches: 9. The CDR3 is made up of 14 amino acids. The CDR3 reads CASSTRQGIDGYTF. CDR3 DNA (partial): TGTGCCAGCTCAACGAGACAGGGTATAGATGGC.

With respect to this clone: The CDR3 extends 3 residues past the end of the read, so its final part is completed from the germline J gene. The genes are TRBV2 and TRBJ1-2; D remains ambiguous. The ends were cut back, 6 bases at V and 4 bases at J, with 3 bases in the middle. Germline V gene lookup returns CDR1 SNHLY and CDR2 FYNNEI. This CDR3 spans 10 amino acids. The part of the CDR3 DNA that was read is TGTGCCAGCAGCGGCTATGGC. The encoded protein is CASSGYG. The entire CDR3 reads CASSGYGYTF.

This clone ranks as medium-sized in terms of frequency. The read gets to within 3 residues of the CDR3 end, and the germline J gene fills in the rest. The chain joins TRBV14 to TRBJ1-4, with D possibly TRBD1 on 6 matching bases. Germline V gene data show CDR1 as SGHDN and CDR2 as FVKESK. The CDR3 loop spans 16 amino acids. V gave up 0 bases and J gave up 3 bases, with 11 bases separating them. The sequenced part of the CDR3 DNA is TGTGCCAGCAGCCAAGACAGGGGACGGGCTAATGAAAAA. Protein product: CASSQDRGRANEK. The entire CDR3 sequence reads CASSQDRGRANEKLFF.

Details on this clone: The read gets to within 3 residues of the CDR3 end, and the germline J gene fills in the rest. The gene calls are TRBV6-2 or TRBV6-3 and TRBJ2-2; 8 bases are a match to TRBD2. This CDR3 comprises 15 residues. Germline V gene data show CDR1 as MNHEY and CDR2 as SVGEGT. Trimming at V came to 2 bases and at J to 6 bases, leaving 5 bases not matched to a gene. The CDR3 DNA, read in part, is TGTGCCAGCAGTTACGCGGGGGGCGGTTCCGGGGAG. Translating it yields CASSYAGGGSGE. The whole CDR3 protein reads CASSYAGGGSGELFF.